Listed below are T cell receptor beta chains from one sample, sequenced in a study of identical twins. TCRdb re-derived calls from the 5' RACE reads in MiXCR, one entry per CDR3 protein. The table records around 680,000 distinct CDR3 sequences, approximately 9% of them present only once. This same sample was also part of a study on yellow fever vaccine responses in identical twins.

The specimen was PBMCs. The receptor set was obtained from a woman aged 18-29 years in good health. CDR3s include the opening cysteine and the closing phenylalanine or tryptophan. The order of the fields is CDR3 protein, V gene, J gene.

CASSSKGAESYNEQFF	TRBV5-1	TRBJ2-1
CASSLGWGKQFF	TRBV12-3/TRBV12-4	TRBJ2-1
CASSKQIQRASVDTQYF	TRBV21-1	TRBJ2-3
CSVVPQEDTQYF	TRBV20-1	TRBJ2-3
CASRSWGDEQFF	TRBV5-4	TRBJ2-1
CASSSPGSGRWADTQYF	TRBV7-8	TRBJ2-3
CSARGKAGALDTQYF	TRBV20-1	TRBJ2-3
CASSQALLGHTGELFF	TRBV3-1	TRBJ2-2
CSVVGGQEEKLFF	TRBV29-1	TRBJ1-4
CASSPNRLGETQYF	TRBV4-1	TRBJ2-5
CSEGLAGGKGQFF	TRBV29-1	TRBJ2-1
CAISAGQGYEQYF	TRBV10-3	TRBJ2-7
CSARDQKDRDYEQYF	TRBV20-1	TRBJ2-7
CASNRAPGGLGSSPLHF	TRBV6-1	TRBJ1-6
CSTTGSSEGYEQYF	TRBV29-1	TRBJ2-7
CASSVGETLSYNEQFF	TRBV9	TRBJ2-1
CASSFQGGNEQFF	TRBV7-8	TRBJ2-1
CSACFSGGGELFF	TRBV29-1	TRBJ2-2
CASSADRGHEQFF	TRBV25-1	TRBJ2-1
CASSGLGSRTENYGYTF	TRBV25-1	TRBJ1-2
CASWAGNTGELFF	TRBV27	TRBJ2-2